The text below deals with one T cell receptor (beta chain). This CDR3 comprises 17 residues. Trimming took off 0 bases at V and 4 bases at J, with 16 bases between the two ends. Germline V CDR1 and CDR2: MGHRA, YSYEKL. This entry belongs to a study of T cell responses to AZD1222 COVID-19 vaccine. This table comes from immunoSEQ multiplex PCR, and its TCRdb copy is limited to in-frame clones, with some not included. The sample yields tens of thousands of clones, approximately 83% seen once. Here the sequenced sample was peripheral blood, taken 28 days after the second AZD1222 dose. The receptor comes from an adult who received the AZD1222 COVID-19 vaccine. V is TRBV4-1 and J is TRBJ2-1; D remains ambiguous. The CDR3 sequence: CASSQDQTDVIYNEQFF. The CDR3 coding sequence is TGCGCCAGCAGCCAAGATCAGACGGATGTCATATACAATGAGCAGTTCTTC.